This entry is about one T cell receptor (beta chain). This receptor's antigen is unknown. Within one base of it there is no much larger clone, and no base qualities were kept. CDR3 length: 16 amino acids, cysteine to phenylalanine. Only the CDR3 portion is preserved as DNA: 48 bases, with reading frame beginning at the first base. The germline V gene yields SGHAT for CDR1 and FQNNGV for CDR2. Trimmed from V: 3 bases; trimmed from J: 0 bases; junction bases lacking a gene match: 7. This sample was taken from a study of T cell responses to AZD1222 COVID-19 vaccine (dated by TCRdb to about 2021). The study in broad terms: A total of approximately 240 trial participants underwent TCR sequencing, of whom 200 to 220 had received two doses of AZD1222 and roughly 26 had received two doses of the MenACWY control vaccine. Enrollment into the trials was organized by age into subgroups of 18-55, 56-69 and 70-plus years, and those subgroups contained roughly 140, 27 and 60 TCR-sequenced participants, respectively.

According to the study, the label for this sample's time point signals: baseline before first vaccination. This specimen's treatment or condition label, interpreted: meningococcal conjugate vaccine given as trial control. Vaccinee samples came from UK trials COV001 and COV002, including a single-blind randomized controlled phase 2/3 trial of AZD1222 (ChAdOx1 nCoV-19) in healthy adults. Trial participant PBMC samples were collected at day 0 and day 28 after the second dose for TCRbeta chain sequencing. The CDR3 regions of human TCRbeta chains were subjected to immunosequencing. The authors' analysis ran thus. TCRs in the repertoires were compared against a reference library of SARS-CoV-2-specific TCRs that had been generated with the MIRA antigen-specificity platform. Breadth was defined as the fraction of unique TCRs that were SARS-CoV-2-associated, and depth was defined as the fraction of total T cells that were SARS-CoV-2-associated. Using the MIRA data, every spike-specific TCR was mapped to the spike region that the TCR reacted to and assigned to either a CD4 or a CD8 class. Log10-transformed breadth and depth values were compared by one-way ANOVA with Sidak's multiple comparisons tests. TCRdb re-hosts the immuneACCESS table, in-frame sequences only. Its copies lack some clones; in the studies checked, an unresolved V gene accounts for under half of them, and the cause for the rest is not known. The DNA gave D and trimming, while V, J and clone size come from that table. In all, the sample holds some 170,000 clones, and about 92% of those were seen once. 4.4% of the sample is taken by the ten largest.

Overall results and qualifications from the work: No day 14 peak-response samples were available, so repertoires were characterized only after the peak T cell response. After two AZD1222 doses, spike-specific TCR breadth and depth were significantly higher than at day 0 and than in MenACWY recipients. In the small 56-69-year group, the increase in depth fell short of significance, most likely because of low power. The whole spike protein was spanned by vaccine-associated CD4 TCRs, and dominant responses were seen in regions 160-218 and 743-854. Only five to seven AZD1222 recipients were SARS-CoV-2 seropositive at baseline, limiting conclusions about previously exposed vaccinees. Most participants were white British and females outnumbered males, and the authors suggested that clonal diversity may have been underestimated. Epitopes outside the regions mutated in the B.1.351 and B.1.1.7 variants were reportedly recognized by nearly half of the unique spike-specific TCRs.

The TCR sequence derives from an adult in good health. The chain is made from TRBV11-2 and TRBJ1-1, with 7 bases aligning to TRBD1. Source: peripheral blood, taken on day 0 of MenACWY control vaccination. DNA sequence: TGTGCCAGCAGCTTCGAACCTGGGACAGTGAACACTGAAGCTTTCTTT. It encodes CASSFEPGTVNTEAFF.